These T cell receptor beta chains were read from a single sample in a study of T cells in Graves' hyperthyroidism and ophthalmopathy. TCRdb processed the multiplex PCR reads anew with MiXCR; each CDR3 protein has one entry. The sample includes roughly 500,000 distinct CDR3 sequences, about 15% of them seen just once. The sequenced sample consisted of blood. The receptors stem from a woman in her thirties with Graves' hyperthyroidism that later progressed to Graves' ophthalmopathy. The CDR3 runs from the conserved cysteine through the conserved F or W. Each record gives: V gene, D gene, J gene, clone size, CDR3 protein, CDR3 DNA. The D gene is left open where the match is weak. Some rows mark clone size as missing; the rest say once, few, many or name a class of expanded clone.

V gene: TRBV4-3; D gene: -; J gene: TRBJ1-5; clone size: -; CDR3 protein: CASSQDFEQGTGPQHF; CDR3 DNA: TGCGCCAGCAGCCAAGATTTCGAGCAGGGGACCGGGCCCCAGCATTTT
V gene: TRBV6-2/TRBV6-3; D gene: -; J gene: TRBJ1-1; clone size: -; CDR3 protein: CASSDTGYREAFF; CDR3 DNA: TGTGCCAGCAGTGATACAGGGTATCGGGAAGCTTTCTTT
V gene: TRBV4-2; D gene: -; J gene: TRBJ2-1; clone size: -; CDR3 protein: CASSPEGGQGRAVQFF; CDR3 DNA: TGTGCCAGCAGCCCAGAGGGAGGTCAAGGTAGGGCGGTGCAGTTCTTC
V gene: TRBV5-5; D gene: -; J gene: TRBJ2-2; clone size: -; CDR3 protein: CASSLLGGSNTGELFF; CDR3 DNA: TGTGCCAGCAGCTTGCTAGGCGGATCGAACACCGGGGAGCTGTTTTTT
V gene: TRBV7-2; D gene: TRBD1; J gene: TRBJ2-5; clone size: many; CDR3 protein: CASSSDRGWETQYF; CDR3 DNA: TGTGCCAGCAGTTCAGACAGGGGCTGGGAGACCCAGTACTTC
V gene: TRBV27; D gene: TRBD2; J gene: TRBJ2-5; clone size: few; CDR3 protein: CASSSGTSGRGTQYF; CDR3 DNA: TGTGCCAGCAGTTCCGGGACTAGCGGGAGGGGGACCCAGTACTTC
V gene: TRBV19; D gene: -; J gene: TRBJ2-3; clone size: -; CDR3 protein: CASFPASGTAGTDTQYF; CDR3 DNA: TGTGCCAGTTTTCCCGCCTCCGGGACGGCAGGCACAGATACGCAGTATTTT
V gene: TRBV12-3/TRBV12-4; D gene: -; J gene: TRBJ2-3; clone size: few; CDR3 protein: CASSLWPASTDTQYF; CDR3 DNA: TGTGCCAGCAGTTTATGGCCGGCGAGCACAGATACGCAGTATTTT
V gene: TRBV12-3/TRBV12-4; D gene: -; J gene: TRBJ1-5; clone size: few; CDR3 protein: CASSRPWMPLENQPQHF; CDR3 DNA: TGTGCCAGCAGCCGCCCATGGATGCCTTTGGAGAATCAGCCCCAGCATTTT
V gene: TRBV6-5; D gene: -; J gene: TRBJ2-5; clone size: many; CDR3 protein: CASSYDGPQETQYF; CDR3 DNA: TGTGCCAGCAGTTACGATGGACCACAAGAGACCCAGTACTTC
V gene: TRBV30; D gene: -; J gene: TRBJ1-5; clone size: many; CDR3 protein: CAWSVPPHSNQPQHF; CDR3 DNA: TGTGCCTGGAGTGTTCCCCCCCATAGCAATCAGCCCCAGCATTTT
V gene: TRBV2; D gene: -; J gene: TRBJ1-2; clone size: many; CDR3 protein: CASSEAGAPGNYGYTF; CDR3 DNA: TGTGCCAGCAGTGAAGCGGGAGCCCCTGGGAACTATGGCTACACCTTC
V gene: TRBV12-3/TRBV12-4; D gene: -; J gene: TRBJ1-5; clone size: many; CDR3 protein: CASRAVGGGQPQHF; CDR3 DNA: TGTGCCAGCAGGGCGGTGGGGGGTGGTCAGCCCCAGCATTTT
V gene: TRBV11-1; D gene: -; J gene: TRBJ1-2; clone size: many; CDR3 protein: CASSGNTPYGYTF; CDR3 DNA: TGTGCCAGCAGCGGCAACACTCCCTATGGCTACACCTTC
V gene: TRBV30; D gene: -; J gene: TRBJ2-3; clone size: few; CDR3 protein: CAWSVIDTQYF; CDR3 DNA: TGTGCCTGGAGTGTAATAGATACGCAGTATTTT
V gene: TRBV28; D gene: TRBD1; J gene: TRBJ1-2; clone size: -; CDR3 protein: CASSGTGDGYTF; CDR3 DNA: TGTGCCAGCAGTGGAACAGGGGACGGCTACACCTTC
V gene: TRBV9; D gene: TRBD1; J gene: TRBJ1-2; clone size: many; CDR3 protein: CASSLLGQVDRGSGYTF; CDR3 DNA: TGTGCCAGCAGCCTCCTGGGACAGGTCGACAGGGGGTCTGGCTACACCTTC